The 11 T cell receptor beta chains listed next were all sequenced from one sample in a study of blood T cell repertoires in COVID-19. TCRdb's copy holds only in-frame clones and misses some; the assay was immunoSEQ multiplex PCR. The table has 85,000 to 130,000 clones, around 87% seen once. The sequenced sample was peripheral blood. The source of these receptors is a man aged 50 to 59 with acute or convalescent COVID-19.

The V call is TRBV27, the J call TRBJ1-6; the match to TRBD1 covers 7 bases. This CDR3 has 15 amino acids. The junction had 9 bases not matched to a gene; V was cut back by 6 bases and J by 7 bases. Germline V CDR1 and CDR2: MNHEY, SMNVEV (reference sequence). The CDR3 bases are TGTGCCAGCAGCAAAATGACAGGGACGAATTCACCCCTCCACTTT. Protein product: CASSKMTGTNSPLHF.

The gene calls are TRBV11-3 and TRBJ2-7; the match to TRBD2 covers 10 bases. V shed 1 base, J shed 9 bases, and the junction held 9 bases outside the gene matches. Germline CDR1 reads SGHNT; CDR2 reads YENEEA. The CDR3 covers 15 residues. The DNA of the CDR3 is TGTGCCAGCAGCTTAGCGGCTAGCGGGAGCGAGGTGCAGTACTTC. Translated, it gives CASSLAASGSEVQYF.

This clone was counted a single time. The V and J genes are TRBV19 and TRBJ1-2; 9 bases line up with TRBD1. The CDR3 length is 14 residues. The germline V gene encodes CDR1 LNHDA and CDR2 SQIVND (reference sequence). The trim removed 7 bases at V and 0 bases at J, leaving 3 bases unmatched. CDR3 in amino acids: CASIRTGANYGYTF. As DNA, the CDR3 is TGTGCCAGTATCCGGACAGGGGCTAACTATGGCTACACCTTC.

This clone occurred once. The chain carries TRBV7-6 and TRBJ1-1; 7 bases are shared with TRBD1. The V segment lost 1 base and the J segment 11 bases; nucleotides outside the gene matches: 4. Germline V gene data show CDR1 as SGHVS and CDR2 as FNYEAQ. The CDR3 is 12 residues long. CDR3 in amino acids: CASSLEQGSAFF. In nucleotides, the CDR3 is TGTGCCAGCAGCTTAGAACAGGGGTCGGCTTTCTTT.

This clone was recorded once. This chain uses TRBV7-2 with TRBJ1-6; D is perhaps TRBD1 (6 bases). The CDR3 is 14 amino acids. The germline V gene encodes CDR1 SGHTA and CDR2 FQGNSA. Trimming left V 4 bases short and J 7 bases short, with 11 bases between. CDR3 nucleotides: TGTGCCAGCAGCTCCCAACAGGGAAATTCACCCCTCCACTTT. Translation: CASSSQQGNSPLHF.

V usage is TRBV5-1 and J usage is TRBJ2-1; a possible D gene is TRBD2 (6 bases). The CDR3 is made up of 16 amino acids. The V gene's germline CDR1 is SGHRS and CDR2 YFSETQ. V lost 2 bases and J 8 bases, leaving 20 bases between the germline ends. The CDR3 spells CASSFGGTGDGHEQFF. The CDR3 DNA reads as TGCGCCAGCAGCTTTGGCGGGACGGGAGACGGGCATGAGCAGTTCTTC.

This chain links TRBV10-2 with TRBJ2-3; 8 bases align to TRBD2. CDR3 size: 17 residues. Germline-derived CDR1 and CDR2 are WSHSY and SAAADI. V lost 3 bases, J lost 9 bases, and 17 bases stayed unmatched. CDR3 DNA sequence: TGCGCCAGCAGTGACTCCGCACTAGCGGAGTGGGTAGAGACGCAGTATTTT. Translating gives CASSDSALAEWVETQYF.

The genes are TRBV4-1 and TRBJ2-7, with a possible D match to TRBD1 (5 bases). Trimming took 1 base from V and 7 from J, leaving 17 bases between them. The CDR3 extends over 15 amino acids. Germline assignment: CDR1 MGHRA and CDR2 YSYEKL. The CDR3 nucleotides read TGCGCCAGCAGCCAAGTAGGGGCAGGATCTTTGGAGCAGTACTTC. This gives the protein CASSQVGAGSLEQYF.

J is TRBJ2-1 and V is TRBV7-6; 12 nucleotides match TRBD2. Per germline, CDR1 SGHVS and CDR2 FNYEAQ. V lost 5 bases, J lost 6 bases, and 5 bases stayed unmatched. The CDR3 consists of 15 residues. The CDR3 sequence is CASSRLAGVSNEQFF. The CDR3 DNA is TGTGCCAGCAGCAGACTAGCGGGAGTGAGCAATGAGCAGTTCTTC. The variable domain in full, with the rest retrieved from reference TRBV7-6 and TRBJ2-1, is GAGVSQSPRYKVTKRGQDVALRCDPISGHVSLYWYRQALGQGPEFLTYFNYEAQQDKSGLPNDRFSAERPEGSISTLTIQRTEQRDSAMYRCASSRLAGVSNEQFFGPGTRLTVL.

The CDR3 DNA reads as TGTGCCAGCAGTGAAGGGGGACAGGGAGAAGCTTTCTTT. It specifies CASSEGGQGEAFF. V usage is TRBV2 and J usage is TRBJ1-1; 9 bases match TRBD1. CDR3 length: 13 residues. Germline assignment: CDR1 SNHLY and CDR2 FYNNEI. V shed 1 base, J shed 8 bases, and the junction held 2 bases outside the gene matches.

V is TRBV3-1 (or the pseudogene TRBV3-2) and J is TRBJ2-5; a weak D match, TRBD1 (6 bases). V lost 3 bases and J 2 bases, leaving 13 bases between the germline ends. Germline V gene sequence: CDR1 LGHDT, CDR2 YNNKEL (reference sequence). The CDR3 is 15 residues long. CDR3 nucleotides: TGTGCCAGCAGCCAGGGTGACAGGAGACAAGAGACCCAGTACTTC. Residues: CASSQGDRRQETQYF.